These T cell receptor beta chains were read from a single sample in a study of early stage breast cancer tumors. Data came from immunoSEQ multiplex PCR; TCRdb stores just in-frame clones and leaves some out. The sample carries over 25,000 clones, about 80% recorded once. What was sequenced was blood. Receptor source: a person in their sixties with breast cancer. Both conserved end residues are part of each CDR3. A D gene is named only where the DNA matches it firmly. Clone size, where shown, is once, few, many, or a class for clones that have expanded.

clone_size d_call j_call v_call cdr3_aa cdr3_nt
. . TRBJ2-2 TRBV10-3 CAISERGTNTGELFF TGTGCCATCAGTGAGAGGGGGACGAACACCGGGGAGCTGTTTTTT
. TRBD2 TRBJ2-7 TRBV11-3 CASSSAGSGRPSNEQYF TGTGCCAGCAGCTCCGCGGGGAGCGGGAGGCCCTCTAACGAGCAGTACTTC
. . TRBJ1-2 TRBV30 CAWSPLNGGGLFYGYTF TGTGCCTGGAGCCCCCTAAACGGGGGGGGGCTCTTTTATGGCTACACCTTC
few TRBD2 TRBJ2-7 TRBV2 CASSGLSSGRSEQYF TGTGCCAGCAGTGGGCTCAGTAGCGGGAGAAGCGAGCAGTACTTC
. . TRBJ1-1 TRBV27 CASSLRLGQHIEAFF TGTGCCAGCAGTCTGCGATTGGGGCAGCATATTGAAGCTTTCTTT
medium-sized TRBD1 TRBJ1-1 TRBV5-1 CASSFGTGGTEAFF TGCGCCAGCAGCTTTGGGACAGGGGGCACTGAAGCTTTCTTT
. . TRBJ2-3 TRBV7-2 CASSFRGTYTDTQYF TGTGCCAGCAGCTTTAGGGGGACGTACACAGATACGCAGTATTTT
once TRBD2 TRBJ2-1 TRBV5-6 CASSLASGTIF TGTGCCAGCAGCTTGGCTAGCGGTACGATCTTC
few TRBD2 TRBJ2-5 TRBV4-2 CASSLGRAEETQYF TGTGCCAGCAGCCTGGGGAGGGCCGAGGAGACCCAGTACTTC
. TRBD1 TRBJ2-5 TRBV23-1 CASSHKVGGEETQYF TGCGCCAGCAGTCATAAAGTAGGGGGCGAAGAGACCCAGTACTTC
. . TRBJ1-2 TRBV27 CASSMQGLQTGGYTF TGTGCCAGCAGTATGCAGGGACTCCAGACGGGAGGCTACACCTTC
few TRBD1 TRBJ2-7 TRBV7-8 CASSFGQDEQYF TGTGCCAGCAGCTTTGGACAGGACGAGCAGTACTTC
. . TRBJ1-1 TRBV19 CASLTGTTEAFF TGTGCCAGTTTGACAGGAACGACTGAAGCTTTCTTT
. TRBD2 TRBJ2-5 TRBV14 CASSRNPARGLAGVLSQETQYF TGTGCCAGCAGCCGAAACCCGGCCCGGGGACTAGCGGGAGTTTTGAGCCAAGAGACCCAGTACTTC
once TRBD1 TRBJ2-1 TRBV18 CASSPVDRGPGNEQFF TGTGCCAGCTCACCGGTGGACAGGGGGCCTGGCAATGAGCAGTTCTTC
. . TRBJ1-2 TRBV11-2 CASSLDWSGRGYTF TGTGCCAGCAGCTTAGATTGGTCAGGGAGGGGCTACACCTTC
. . TRBJ1-2 TRBV7-2 CASSPPPGSLHGYTF TGTGCCAGCAGCCCCCCCCCGGGAAGTCTTCATGGCTACACCTTC
. TRBD1 TRBJ2-7 TRBV18 CASSPRGLEEQYF TGTGCCAGCTCACCAAGGGGGCTGGAAGAGCAGTACTTC
. . TRBJ2-7 TRBV27 CASSFDGPRLNEQYF TGTGCCAGCAGTTTCGATGGGCCCCGTTTAAACGAGCAGTACTTC
. . TRBJ2-7 TRBV30 CAWNRGTSTYEQYF TGTGCCTGGAACCGGGGAACGAGCACCTACGAGCAGTACTTC
. . TRBJ1-4 TRBV30 CAWSGRTATNEKLFF TGTGCCTGGAGTGGGAGGACAGCAACTAATGAAAAACTGTTTTTT
. TRBD2 TRBJ2-5 TRBV30 CAWTQLAGGPETQYF TGTGCCTGGACCCAACTAGCGGGAGGGCCAGAGACCCAGTACTTC
. . TRBJ2-6 TRBV29-1 CSPGEAGANVLTF TGCAGCCCTGGGGAGGCTGGGGCCAACGTCCTGACTTTC
. . TRBJ2-7 TRBV11-2 CASSLLQGPYEQYF TGTGCCAGCAGCTTATTACAGGGACCCTACGAGCAGTACTTC
. TRBD2 TRBJ2-1 TRBV4-3 CASSQDLAGGGDEQFF TGCGCCAGCAGCCAAGATTTAGCGGGAGGTGGGGATGAGCAGTTCTTC
. . TRBJ1-2 TRBV28 CASSLTDIYGYTF TGTGCCAGCAGTCTGACAGACATCTACGGCTACACCTTC
. TRBD2 TRBJ2-3 TRBV11-3 CASAGSGTTSTDTQYF TGTGCCAGCGCCGGGAGCGGGACCACTAGCACAGATACGCAGTATTTT
. TRBD2 TRBJ2-1 TRBV7-9 CASSPTSGRVNEQFF TGTGCCAGCAGCCCCACTAGCGGGCGGGTCAATGAGCAGTTCTTC
. TRBD2 TRBJ2-7 TRBV5-1 CASSLDDSGRAREQYF TGCGCCAGCAGCTTGGACGATAGCGGGAGGGCCAGAGAGCAGTACTTC
. . TRBJ2-1 TRBV27 CASSSALLYNEQFF TGTGCCAGCAGTTCCGCACTACTGTACAATGAGCAGTTCTTC
. . TRBJ2-4 TRBV6-5 CASSPRTVGVNIQYF TGTGCCAGCAGCCCTCGAACCGTCGGGGTAAACATTCAGTACTTC
. TRBD2 TRBJ2-5 TRBV29-1 CSATLGLAQETQYF TGCAGCGCGACCCTAGGACTAGCCCAAGAGACCCAGTACTTC
. . TRBJ1-1 TRBV10-3 CATTHPEGPNTEAFF TGTGCCACTACCCACCCGGAGGGACCGAACACTGAAGCTTTCTTT
. . TRBJ1-4 TRBV18 CASSPYGGLEEKLFF TGTGCCAGCTCACCATACGGGGGGTTAGAAGAAAAACTGTTTTTT
few TRBD1 TRBJ1-5 TRBV30 CAWSFRGGNQPQHF TGTGCCTGGAGTTTCAGGGGGGGCAATCAGCCCCAGCATTTT
. TRBD1 TRBJ1-2 TRBV6-5 CASSYTRTGGGYGYTF TGTGCCAGCAGTTACACCCGGACAGGCGGTGGCTATGGCTACACCTTC
few . TRBJ1-1 TRBV2 CASRREAIENTEAFF TGTGCCAGCAGGAGGGAGGCGATAGAGAACACTGAAGCTTTCTTT
. . TRBJ1-5 TRBV7-2 CASSRTGGGNQPQHF TGTGCCAGCAGCCGAACTGGGGGGGGGAATCAGCCCCAGCATTTT
. TRBD1 TRBJ1-1 TRBV5-1 CASGRQGNTEAFF TGCGCCAGCGGTAGACAGGGGAACACTGAAGCTTTCTTT
. TRBD2 TRBJ2-1 TRBV10-1 CASSAGVVHNEQFF TGCGCCAGCAGCGCGGGAGTGGTTCACAATGAGCAGTTCTTC
. TRBD2 TRBJ2-2 TRBV19 CASSERGMAGELFF TGTGCCAGTAGCGAGCGGGGGATGGCCGGGGAGCTGTTTTTT
. TRBD2 TRBJ2-3 TRBV5-4 CASSRRLAGRADTQYF TGTGCCAGCAGCCGGAGACTAGCGGGAAGGGCAGATACGCAGTATTTT
. . TRBJ2-7 TRBV4-1 CASSQVAGHSYEQYF TGCGCCAGCAGCCAAGTCGCAGGGCATAGCTACGAGCAGTACTTC
. TRBD2 TRBJ2-7 TRBV13 CASSATSGINYEQYF TGTGCCAGCAGCGCGACTAGCGGGATCAACTACGAGCAGTACTTC
. TRBD1 TRBJ2-7 TRBV29-1 CSVSPGTVEQYF TGCAGCGTTAGTCCAGGGACAGTCGAGCAGTACTTC
. TRBD1 TRBJ2-7 TRBV6-4 CASSDSRDRAYEQYF TGTGCCAGCAGTGACTCGAGGGACAGAGCCTACGAGCAGTACTTC
. . TRBJ2-3 TRBV4-3 CASSQVGGRGTDTQYF TGCGCCAGCAGCCAAGTTGGAGGGAGAGGCACAGATACGCAGTATTTT
. . TRBJ2-2 TRBV7-6 CASSWEAANTGELFF TGTGCCAGCAGCTGGGAAGCGGCGAACACCGGGGAGCTGTTTTTT
. . TRBJ1-5 TRBV27 CASSWGGDQPQHF TGTGCCAGCAGTTGGGGGGGGGATCAGCCCCAGCATTTT
. . TRBJ1-4 TRBV5-4 CASSKNRALDEKLFF TGTGCCAGCAGCAAAAACAGGGCTTTGGATGAAAAACTGTTTTTT
. TRBD2 TRBJ2-5 TRBV15 CATSRRPFERERGETQYF TGTGCCACCAGCAGAAGACCATTTGAGCGGGAGAGGGGAGAGACCCAGTACTTC
. TRBD1 TRBJ2-2 TRBV18 CASSSGTVNTGELFF TGTGCCAGCTCCTCAGGGACAGTTAACACCGGGGAGCTGTTTTTT
. TRBD1 TRBJ1-3 TRBV4-2 CASSQDSQGSGNTIYF TGTGCCAGCAGCCAAGATTCACAGGGGTCTGGAAACACCATATATTTT